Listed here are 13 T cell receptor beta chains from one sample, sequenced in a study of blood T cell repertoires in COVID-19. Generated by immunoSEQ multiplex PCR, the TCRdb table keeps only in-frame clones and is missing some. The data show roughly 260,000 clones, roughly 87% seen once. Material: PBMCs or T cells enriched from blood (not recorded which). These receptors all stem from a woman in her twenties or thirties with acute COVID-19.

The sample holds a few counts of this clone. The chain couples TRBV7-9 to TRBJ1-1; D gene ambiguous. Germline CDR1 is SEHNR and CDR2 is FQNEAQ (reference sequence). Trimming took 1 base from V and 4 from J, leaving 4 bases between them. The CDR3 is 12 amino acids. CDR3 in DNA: TGTGCCAGCAGCTTAGTGCGCACTGAAGCTTTCTTT. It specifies CASSLVRTEAFF.

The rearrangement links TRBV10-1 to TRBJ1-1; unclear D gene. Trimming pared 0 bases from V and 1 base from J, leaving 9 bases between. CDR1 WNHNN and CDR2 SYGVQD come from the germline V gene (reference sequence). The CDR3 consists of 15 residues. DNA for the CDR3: TGCGCCAGCAGTGAGTCTCCTGGCGGGAACACTGAAGCTTTCTTT. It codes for CASSESPGGNTEAFF.

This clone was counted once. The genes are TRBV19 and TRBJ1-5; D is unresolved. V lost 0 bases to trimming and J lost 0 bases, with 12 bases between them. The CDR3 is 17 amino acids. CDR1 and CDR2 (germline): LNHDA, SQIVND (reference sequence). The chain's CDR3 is CASSIDRNRNSNQPQHF. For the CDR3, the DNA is TGTGCCAGTAGTATAGACAGGAATAGGAATAGCAATCAGCCCCAGCATTTT.

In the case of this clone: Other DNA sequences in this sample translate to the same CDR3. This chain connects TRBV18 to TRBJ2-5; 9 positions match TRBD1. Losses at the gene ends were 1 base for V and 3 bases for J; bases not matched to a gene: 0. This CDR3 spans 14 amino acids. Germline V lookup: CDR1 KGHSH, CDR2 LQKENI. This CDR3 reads CASSPRTGEETQYF. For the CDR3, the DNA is TGTGCCAGCTCACCACGGACAGGGGAAGAGACCCAGTACTTC.

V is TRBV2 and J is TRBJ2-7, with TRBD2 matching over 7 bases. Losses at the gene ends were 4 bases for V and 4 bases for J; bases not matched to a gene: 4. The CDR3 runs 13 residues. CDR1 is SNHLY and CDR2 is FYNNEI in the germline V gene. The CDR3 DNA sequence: TGTGCCAGCAGTGGAGGACTAGATTACGAGCAGTACTTC. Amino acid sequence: CASSGGLDYEQYF.

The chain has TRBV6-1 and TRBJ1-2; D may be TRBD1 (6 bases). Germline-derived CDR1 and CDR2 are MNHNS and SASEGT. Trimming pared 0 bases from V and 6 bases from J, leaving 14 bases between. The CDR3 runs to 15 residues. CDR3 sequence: CASSEAWTAYDGYTF. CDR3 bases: TGTGCCAGCAGTGAAGCTTGGACAGCTTACGATGGCTACACCTTC.

The CDR3 loop is CASSDPLAGGYNEQFF. The CDR3 DNA sequence: TGCGCCAGCAGTGACCCCCTAGCGGGGGGCTACAATGAGCAGTTCTTC. The V and J genes are TRBV10-1 and TRBJ2-1; 11 bases fit TRBD2. V shed 3 bases and J 3 bases; nucleotides not matched to a gene: 4. Germline V CDR1 and CDR2: WNHNN, SYGVQD (reference sequence). The length of the CDR3 is 16 residues.

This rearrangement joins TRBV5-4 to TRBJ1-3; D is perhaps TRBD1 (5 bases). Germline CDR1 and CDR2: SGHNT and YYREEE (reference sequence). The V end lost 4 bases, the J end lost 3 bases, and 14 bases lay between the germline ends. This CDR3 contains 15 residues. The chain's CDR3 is CASSALGEDGNTIYF. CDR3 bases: TGTGCCAGCAGCGCGTTGGGGGAGGATGGAAACACCATATATTTT. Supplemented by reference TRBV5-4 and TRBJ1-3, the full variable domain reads ETGVTQSPTHLIKTRGQQVTLRCSSQSGHNTVSWYQQALGQGPQFIFQYYREEENGRGNFPPRFSGLQFPNYSSELNVNALELDDSALYLCASSALGEDGNTIYFGEGSWLTVV.

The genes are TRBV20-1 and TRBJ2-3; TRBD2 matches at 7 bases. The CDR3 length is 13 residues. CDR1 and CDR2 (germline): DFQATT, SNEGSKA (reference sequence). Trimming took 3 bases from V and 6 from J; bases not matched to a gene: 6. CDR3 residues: CSASRGDVDTQYF. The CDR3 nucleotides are TGCAGTGCTAGTCGGGGGGACGTCGATACGCAGTATTTT.

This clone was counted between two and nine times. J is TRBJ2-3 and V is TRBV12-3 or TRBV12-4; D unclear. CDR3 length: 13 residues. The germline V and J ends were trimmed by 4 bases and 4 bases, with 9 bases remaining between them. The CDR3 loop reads CASSSSAADTQYF. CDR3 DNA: TGTGCCAGCAGTTCGTCGGCGGCAGATACGCAGTATTTT.

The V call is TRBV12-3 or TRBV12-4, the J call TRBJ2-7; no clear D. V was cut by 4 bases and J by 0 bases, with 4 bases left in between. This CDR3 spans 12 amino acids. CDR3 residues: CASSYSSYEQYF. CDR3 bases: TGTGCCAGCAGTTACAGCTCCTACGAGCAGTACTTC.

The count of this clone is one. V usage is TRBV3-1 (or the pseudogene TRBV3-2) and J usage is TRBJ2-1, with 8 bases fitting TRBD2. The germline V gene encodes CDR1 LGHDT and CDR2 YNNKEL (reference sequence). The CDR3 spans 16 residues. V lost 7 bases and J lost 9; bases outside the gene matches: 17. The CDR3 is CASTPPRAGGLGEQFF. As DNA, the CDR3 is TGTGCCAGCACCCCTCCCAGGGCGGGGGGCCTCGGTGAGCAGTTCTTC.

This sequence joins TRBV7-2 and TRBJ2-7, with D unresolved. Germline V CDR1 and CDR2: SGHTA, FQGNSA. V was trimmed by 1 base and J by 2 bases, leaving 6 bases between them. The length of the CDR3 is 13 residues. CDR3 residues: CASSLGLAYEQYF. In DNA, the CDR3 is TGTGCCAGCAGCTTAGGACTGGCCTACGAGCAGTACTTC.